This entry concerns a single T cell receptor (beta chain). Its antigen is still unknown. The sample is drawn from a study of T cell responses to AZD1222 COVID-19 vaccine. Study findings and constraints: Across spike, vaccine-associated CD4 TCRs were found, dominant at 160-218 and 743-854.

The method was immunoSEQ multiplex PCR; TCRdb's version includes in-frame clones alone and lacks a portion of them. The sample includes over 110,000 clones, approximately 94% of them seen just once. Trimming removed 4 bases at V and 6 bases at J, with 12 bases between. Per the germline V gene, CDR1 is MNHEY and CDR2 is SVGAGI. The CDR3 is 13 residues long. This receptor was taken from an adult in good health. J is TRBJ1-2 and V is TRBV6-5, with D hard to call. This sample comprised peripheral blood, obtained on day 0 of AZD1222 vaccination. CDR3 residues: CASSSLEFNGYTF. In nucleotides, the CDR3 is TGTGCCAGCAGTTCTTTGGAGTTTAATGGCTACACCTTC.